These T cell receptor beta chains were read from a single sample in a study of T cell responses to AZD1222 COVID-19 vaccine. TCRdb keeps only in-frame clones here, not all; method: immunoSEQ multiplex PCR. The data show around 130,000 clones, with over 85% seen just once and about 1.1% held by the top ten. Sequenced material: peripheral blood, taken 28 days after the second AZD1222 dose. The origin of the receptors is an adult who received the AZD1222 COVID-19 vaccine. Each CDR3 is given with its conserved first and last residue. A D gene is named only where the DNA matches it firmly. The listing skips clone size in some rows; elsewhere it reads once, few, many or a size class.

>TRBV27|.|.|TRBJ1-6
TGTGCCAGCACGGGGGCAGGGGAGGGTTCACCCCTCCACTTT
CASTGAGEGSPLHF
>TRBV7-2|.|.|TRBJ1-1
TGTGCCAGCAGCTCCCCCAAGGGGCAGGCGAACACTGAAGCTTTCTTT
CASSSPKGQANTEAFF
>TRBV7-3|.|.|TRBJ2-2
TGTGCCAGCAGCTTCAACAGGGACACCGGGGAGCTGTTTTTT
CASSFNRDTGELFF
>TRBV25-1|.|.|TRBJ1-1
TGTGCCAGCAGTCTGGATATGAACACTGAAGCTTTCTTT
CASSLDMNTEAFF
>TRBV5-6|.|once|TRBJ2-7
TGTGCCAGCAGCTTGCTAAGCCCTTCAGCGGCCTACGAGCAGTACTTC
CASSLLSPSAAYEQYF
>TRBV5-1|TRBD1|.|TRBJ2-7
TGCGCCAGCAGACGGGACAGCGCTAGCGAGCAGTACTTC
CASRRDSASEQYF
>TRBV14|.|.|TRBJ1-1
TGTGCCAGCAGCCAACAGCCCCCGGGGGGGGCTGAAGCTTTCTTT
CASSQQPPGGAEAFF
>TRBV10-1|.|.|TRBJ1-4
TGCGCCATCAGGAGGACTGCTTTGGAGGAAAAACTGTTTTTT
CAIRRTALEEKLFF
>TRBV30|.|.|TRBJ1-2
TGTGCCTGGAGTGCCGGGACTCAAGGTGGCTACACCTTC
CAWSAGTQGGYTF
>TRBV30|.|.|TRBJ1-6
TGTGCCTGGAATCCAGGCAGGGATTCACCCCTCCACTTT
CAWNPGRDSPLHF
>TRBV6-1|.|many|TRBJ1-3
TGTGCCAGCAGTGAATCGGCAGACTCTGGAAACACCATATATTTT
CASSESADSGNTIYF
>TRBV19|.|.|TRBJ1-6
TGTGCCAGTAGTATTGCGGTGGCGAATTCACCCCTCCACTTT
CASSIAVANSPLHF
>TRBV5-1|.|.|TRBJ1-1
TGCGCCAGCAGCTCATCGGTAAACACTGAAGCTTTCTTT
CASSSSVNTEAFF
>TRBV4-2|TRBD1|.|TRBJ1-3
TGTGCCAGCAGCCCGACAGGGACTGGAAACACCATATATTTT
CASSPTGTGNTIYF
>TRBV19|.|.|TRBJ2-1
TGTGCCAGTAGTACCGACCGGGATGAGCAGTTCTTC
CASSTDRDEQFF
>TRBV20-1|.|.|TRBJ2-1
TGCAGTGCCCTAAGAGACAATGAGCAGTTCTTC
CSALRDNEQFF
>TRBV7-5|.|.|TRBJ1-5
TGTGCCAGAAGCGCGGGACAAGCCTATAGCAATCAGCCCCAGCATTTT
CARSAGQAYSNQPQHF